Given below is one TCR beta chain in context. This clonotype showed up just a few times. This clone's antigen is unknown. No clone much larger than this one lies a single base away; base qualities are absent. The sample's treatment or condition label, in plain terms: live attenuated yellow fever vaccine strain. A standard Ficoll-Paque protocol was used to isolate PBMCs from peripheral blood. CD4 and CD8 T-cell fractions were isolated with Dynabeads CD4 and CD8 positive selection kits. RNA was extracted with TriZol from bulk PBMCs, CD4 and CD8 fractions, and dextramer-positive and dextramer-negative fractions. This record belongs to a study of T cells after yellow fever vaccination (dated by TCRdb to the late 2010s). Context from the whole study: The SMART-Seq v4 Ultra Low Input RNA kit was used to prepare libraries from fractions with low cell numbers. The cohort comprised two healthy male donors, one aged 18 to 30 and one aged 30 to 40 years. Bulk TCR alpha and beta repertoires were sequenced longitudinally to track T-cell clones before and after primary and booster YFV17D yellow fever vaccination. Blood was collected at multiple timepoints before and after primary and secondary immunization, and bulk PBMC replicates and cell subsets were isolated.

The CDR3 covers 13 residues, taking in both the cysteine and the phenylalanine. Just the 39-base CDR3 DNA is kept, in frame starting at base 1. V gives up 1 base and J gives up 8 bases, and the segment between their germline ends measures 10 bases. Reading the germline V gene gives CDR1 SGDLS and CDR2 YYNGEE. The sequencing machine was an Illumina NovaSeq 6000. TCR cDNA was made using 5'RACE template switching, a step that added a universal primer site and unique molecular identifiers. Priming for cDNA synthesis came from both the TCR alpha and TCR beta constant segments. Library amplification involved two PCR steps, and the second step added sample barcodes and sequencing adapters. Libraries were sequenced on Illumina HiSeq 2500 (2x100 bp) or NovaSeq (2x150 bp). Turning to the authors' computational methods: MIGEC was used to demultiplex reads and collapse the reads into UMI consensus sequences, and MiXCR was used for V(D)J alignment. Vaccine-responding clonotypes were defined with edgeR using replicate PBMC samples, requiring FDR below 0.01 and a log2 fold change above 5 up to day 15. Bulk clonotypes were assigned CD4 or CD8 identity according to which sequenced CD4 or CD8 repertoire held them at higher abundance. TCRdb reworked the public reads: Q25 trimming with fastp, MiXCR clone assembly, productive beta chains retained. Entries that share a CDR3 protein sequence are merged under the most common genes and DNA. The authors' filters were not applied to this entry. This sample has some 340,000 distinct CDR3 sequences in its table, and about 10% of those were observed once. The ten largest make up under 4% of the sample.

Study-level results and caveats: Compared with the primary T-cell response, the secondary T-cell response was weaker but faster, peaking on day 5 rather than day 15. Because only a couple of donors were included in the study, the extent to which the findings can be generalized is limited. Most clones expanded after primary vaccination were re-detected after the booster (approximately 95% of CD4 and 88% of CD8), suggesting broad memory maintenance. Computational filtering was needed because FACS-sorted repertoires could contain abundant contaminating clonotypes from the bulk population. A small share of clonotypes was detected in both CD4 and CD8 compartments, with the overlap likely arising from convergent recombination.

This receptor was taken from a man younger than 35 who received the YFV17D yellow fever vaccine. This chain joins TRBV9 to TRBJ2-1; the D segment cannot be called with confidence. The source material was CD4+ T cells sorted from PBMCs, sampled 45 days after the yellow fever booster vaccination. The DNA sequence is given as TGTGCCAGCAGCGTAATGGCCGGCTATGAGCAGTTCTTC. This translates into CASSVMAGYEQFF. Where the CDR3 stops, the reference TRBV9 and TRBJ2-1 genes take over; the full variable domain is DSGVTQTPKHLITATGQRVTLRCSPRSGDLSVYWYQQSLDQGLQFLIQYYNGEERAKGNILERFSAQQFPDLHSELNLSSLELGDSALYFCASSVMAGYEQFFGPGTRLTVL.